The 9 T cell receptor beta chains presented below share a single source sample, sequenced in a study of cytomegalovirus exposure and HLA in healthy donors. Primers: 60 Vbeta forward and 13 Jbeta reverse. Only in-frame clones appear in the TCRdb table, and some are missing; sequencing was by immunoSEQ multiplex PCR. The sample consists of over 50,000 clones, approximately 72% of them appearing once. The material sequenced was PBMCs. These TCRs come from a man aged 45-65 years in good health and CMV-seropositive.

The chain joins TRBV4-2 to TRBJ2-3, with 9 bases matching TRBD2. This CDR3 comprises 17 residues. From germline, CDR1 is LGHNA and CDR2 YNFKEQ. Trimming at V came to 4 bases and at J to 0 bases, leaving 8 bases not matched to a gene. This CDR3 reads CASSPSATSGSTDTQYF. The DNA of the CDR3 is TGTGCCAGCAGCCCATCTGCGACTAGCGGCAGCACAGATACGCAGTATTTT.

This chain joins TRBV27 and TRBJ2-7; 11 nucleotides agree with TRBD2. Trimming removed 7 bases from V and 0 bases from J; junction bases left unmatched: 2. The germline V gene encodes CDR1 MNHEY and CDR2 SMNVEV (reference sequence). The CDR3 is 14 amino acids. The CDR3 region is CASKTSGGSYEQYF. For the CDR3, the DNA is TGTGCCAGCAAAACTAGCGGGGGCTCCTACGAGCAGTACTTC.

This rearrangement joins TRBV5-5 to TRBJ2-7, with a weak D call TRBD1 (6 bases). The V gene lost 1 base and the J gene lost 4 bases, with 15 bases spanning the gap. The germline V gene has CDR1 SGHKS and CDR2 YYEKEE (reference sequence). This CDR3 has 15 amino acids. The CDR3 sequence: CASSLTGSNRYEQYF. In DNA, the CDR3 is TGTGCCAGCAGCTTGACAGGGAGCAATAGATACGAGCAGTACTTC.

The V gene is TRBV5-4, the J gene TRBJ1-2; TRBD1 agrees at 8 bases. The CDR3 is made up of 16 amino acids. From germline, CDR1 is SGHNT and CDR2 YYREEE (reference sequence). The V gene end was trimmed by 0 bases and the J gene end by 2 bases; junction bases not matched to a gene: 6. CDR3 nucleotide sequence: TGTGCCAGCAGCTTGGAATTAGGACAGGGAAACTATGGCTACACCTTC. Encoded protein: CASSLELGQGNYGYTF.

The CDR3 here is CASFHTNTGELFF. In DNA form, the CDR3 reads TGTGCCAGCTTTCACACGAACACCGGGGAGCTGTTTTTT. The genes are TRBV28 and TRBJ2-2; D not resolved. V was trimmed by 8 bases and J by 0 bases, leaving 7 bases between them. This CDR3 region has 13 residues. The germline V gene has CDR1 MDHEN and CDR2 SYDVKM.

The J gene is TRBJ2-5, the V gene TRBV27; D is unresolved. V was clipped by 0 bases and J by 1 base, with 12 bases between them. Germline loops: CDR1 MNHEY, CDR2 SMNVEV (reference sequence). There are 16 residues in the CDR3. The CDR3 sequence is CASSLSLSLSQETQYF. The CDR3 DNA reads TGTGCCAGCAGTTTATCTTTGAGTTTAAGCCAAGAGACCCAGTACTTC.

On this clone itself: At one end, the junction sequence differs from germline, possibly due to a read error. This chain joins TRBV7-9 and TRBJ2-7; 9 nucleotides match TRBD1. The CDR3 has 15 amino acids. Germline CDR1 reads SEHNR; CDR2 reads FQNEAQ (reference sequence). CDR3 DNA sequence: TGTTCCAGCAGCTTAGGACAGGGGAGCTCTTGGGAGCAGTACTTC. It specifies CSSSLGQGSSWEQYF.

This chain uses TRBV6-5 with TRBJ2-7, with 9 bases identical to TRBD1. The V and J ends lost 6 bases and 6 bases, in that order; junction bases with no gene match: 6. Germline loops: CDR1 MNHEY, CDR2 SVGAGI. There are 13 residues in the CDR3. CDR3 region: CASSGTGTGEQYF. Here the CDR3 DNA reads TGTGCCAGCAGCGGGACAGGGACGGGCGAGCAGTACTTC.

The rearrangement uses TRBV15 and TRBJ2-3; TRBD1 aligns across 7 bases. The CDR3 is made up of 16 amino acids. The V and J ends lost 0 bases and 1 base, in that order; junction bases with no gene match: 4. Per the germline V gene, CDR1 is LNHNV and CDR2 is YYDKDF (reference sequence). The CDR3 loop is CATSREAGGGTDTQYF. The CDR3 DNA follows: TGTGCCACCAGCAGAGAAGCAGGGGGTGGCACAGATACGCAGTATTTT.